The 9 T cell receptor beta chains given below trace back to one sample, sequenced in a study of cytomegalovirus exposure and HLA in healthy donors. Vbeta (60) and Jbeta (13) primers were used in the PCR. The assay was immunoSEQ multiplex PCR, and TCRdb's table has in-frame clones only and misses some. The table lists 200,000 or so clones, around four fifths of them singletons. The sample taken for sequencing was PBMCs. These receptors were collected from a man aged 45-60 years in good health and CMV-seronegative.

The chain uses TRBV28 and TRBJ2-7, with TRBD2 as a possible D gene (6 bases). The CDR3 contains 16 residues. In germline, CDR1 is MDHEN, CDR2 SYDVKM. The V gene lost 7 bases and the J gene lost 0 bases, with 19 bases spanning the gap. CDR3 coding DNA: TGTGCCAGCAAAGGCAGCTTAGCGGCTAGCTCCTACGAGCAGTACTTC. Amino acid sequence: CASKGSLAASSYEQYF.

The CDR3 coding sequence is TGTGCCAGCAGTTCCCCCCCGGGCTATAATTCACCCCTCCACTTT. Translating gives CASSSPPGYNSPLHF. This chain uses TRBV27 with TRBJ1-6; D uncertain. The CDR3 runs to 15 residues. The V end was cut by 4 bases, the J end by 3 bases, with 10 bases between. Germline V gene data show CDR1 as MNHEY and CDR2 as SMNVEV (reference sequence).

The V call is TRBV29-1, the J call TRBJ1-2, with D hard to call. CDR3 size: 11 residues. Germline V lookup: CDR1 SQVTM, CDR2 ANQGSEA. Between the trimmed V and J ends, which lost 5 bases and 6 bases, there was a span of 10 bases. In nucleotides, the CDR3 is TGCAGCGTTCGACTGATCAATGGCTACACCTTC. Its translation: CSVRLINGYTF.

This clone was seen a few times. The gene calls are TRBV11-2 and TRBJ2-3; 9 nucleotides agree with TRBD2. V was clipped by 5 bases and J by 2 bases; unmatched bases: 5. Germline V lookup: CDR1 SGHAT, CDR2 FQNNGV. There are 15 residues in the CDR3. The CDR3 DNA sequence: TGTGCCAGCAGCCTAAGGACTAGCGCCACAGATACGCAGTATTTT. As protein: CASSLRTSATDTQYF.

The chain recombines TRBV27 with TRBJ2-2; 7 nucleotides align to TRBD1. Germline trimming cut 8 bases from V and 6 bases from J; bases unmatched to any gene: 9. Germline values: CDR1 MNHEY, CDR2 SMNVEV (reference sequence). CDR3 length equals 14 residues. In DNA form, the CDR3 reads TGTGCCAGCGCTAACAACAGGGGAGCCGGGGAGCTGTTTTTT. It codes for CASANNRGAGELFF.

V and J are TRBV4-1 and TRBJ2-7; D is perhaps TRBD2 (5 bases). Germline V gene lookup returns CDR1 MGHRA and CDR2 YSYEKL. V was cut by 5 bases and J by 5 bases, with 16 bases left in between. The CDR3 runs 14 residues. CDR3: CASSYPGSENEQYF. The CDR3 DNA follows: TGCGCCAGCAGCTATCCGGGATCTGAAAACGAGCAGTACTTC.

This chain connects TRBV6-5 to TRBJ2-3; 11 bases are a match to TRBD2. The CDR3 extends over 16 amino acids. The V segment lost 4 bases and the J segment 4 bases; nucleotides outside the gene matches: 7. Germline-derived CDR1 and CDR2 are MNHEY and SVGAGI. The CDR3 loop is CASSSLAGGGADTQYF. The CDR3 nucleotides are TGTGCCAGCAGTTCCCTAGCGGGAGGAGGGGCAGATACGCAGTATTTT.

J is TRBJ1-2 and V is TRBV28; 9 bases are shared with TRBD1. Germline V gives CDR1 MDHEN, CDR2 SYDVKM. V shed 1 base, J shed 5 bases, and the junction held 8 bases outside the gene matches. The CDR3 spans 16 residues. CDR3 residues: CASSLYRTGDRYGYTF. The DNA of the CDR3 is TGTGCCAGCAGTTTATACCGGACAGGGGATAGGTATGGCTACACCTTC.

This chain's CDR3 is CAWSVTPGEGDTQYF. For the CDR3, the DNA is TGTGCCTGGAGTGTTACCCCAGGGGAGGGAGATACGCAGTATTTT. The chain links TRBV30 to TRBJ2-3, with D maybe TRBD2 (7 bases). There are 15 residues in the CDR3. The germline V gene encodes CDR1 GTSNPN and CDR2 SVGIG (reference sequence). V dropped 0 bases and J dropped 5 bases, with 15 bases sitting between them.